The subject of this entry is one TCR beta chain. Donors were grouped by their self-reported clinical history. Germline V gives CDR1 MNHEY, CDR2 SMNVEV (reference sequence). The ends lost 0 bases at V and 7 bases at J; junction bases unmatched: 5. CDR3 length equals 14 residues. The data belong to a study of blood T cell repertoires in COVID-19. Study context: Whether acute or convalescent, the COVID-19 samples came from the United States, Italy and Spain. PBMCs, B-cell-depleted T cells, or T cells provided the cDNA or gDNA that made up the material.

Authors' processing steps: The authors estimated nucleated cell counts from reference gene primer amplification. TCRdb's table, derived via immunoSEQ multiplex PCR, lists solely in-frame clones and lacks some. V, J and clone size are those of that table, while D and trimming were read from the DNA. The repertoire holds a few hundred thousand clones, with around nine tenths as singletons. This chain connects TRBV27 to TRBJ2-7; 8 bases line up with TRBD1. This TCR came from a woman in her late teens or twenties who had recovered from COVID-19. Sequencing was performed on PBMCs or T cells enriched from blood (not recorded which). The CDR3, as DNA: TGTGCCAGCAGTTTATCAGAGGGACAGGAGGAGCAGTACTTC. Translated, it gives CASSLSEGQEEQYF.